This T cell receptor beta chain was documented in a study of blood T cell repertoires in COVID-19. As for the study in general: COVID-19 samples from acute and convalescent phases originated in the United States, Italy and Spain. The analysed material was cDNA or gDNA that came from T cells, B-cell-depleted T cells, or PBMCs.

Remarks on this clone: The identical CDR3 is also encoded by other nucleotide sequences in the sample.

Under the authors' procedure: Estimates of nucleated cell counts were drawn from the amplification of reference gene primers. The protocol was immunoSEQ multiplex PCR, while the TCRdb copy is restricted to in-frame clones and leaves out a portion. The D gene and trimming were derived from the DNA, and the V and J assignments and clone size from that table. The data contain 250,000 to 350,000 clones, 75% to 90% of them singletons. In germline, CDR1 is GTSNPN, CDR2 SVGIG (reference sequence). V dropped 0 bases and J dropped 4 bases, with 7 bases sitting between them. This CDR3 region has 12 residues. Sequences were obtained from peripheral blood. The J gene is TRBJ2-7, the V gene TRBV30, with TRBD1 as a possible D gene (6 bases). This TCR derives from a woman aged 50 to 65 who had recovered from COVID-19. The CDR3 is CAWSVTGYEQYF. CDR3 sequence (DNA): TGTGCCTGGAGTGTAACAGGGTACGAGCAGTACTTC.